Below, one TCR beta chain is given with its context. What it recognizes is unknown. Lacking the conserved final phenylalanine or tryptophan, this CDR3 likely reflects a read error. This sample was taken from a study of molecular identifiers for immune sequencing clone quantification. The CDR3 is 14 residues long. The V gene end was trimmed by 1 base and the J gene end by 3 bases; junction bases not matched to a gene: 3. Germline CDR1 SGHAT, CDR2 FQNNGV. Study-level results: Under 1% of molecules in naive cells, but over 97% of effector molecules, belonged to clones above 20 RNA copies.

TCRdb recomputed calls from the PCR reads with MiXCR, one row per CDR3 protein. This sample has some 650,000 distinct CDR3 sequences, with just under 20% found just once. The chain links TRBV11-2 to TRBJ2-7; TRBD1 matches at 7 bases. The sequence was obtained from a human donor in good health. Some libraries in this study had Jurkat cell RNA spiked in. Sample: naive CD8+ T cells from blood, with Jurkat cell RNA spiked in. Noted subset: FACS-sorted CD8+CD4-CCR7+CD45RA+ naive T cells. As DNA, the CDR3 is TGTGCCAGCAGCTTAGGAGGGACAGACTACGAGCAGTACTCC. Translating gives CASSLGGTDYEQYS.